What follows are 21 T cell receptor beta chains derived from one specimen sequenced in a study of Graves' ophthalmopathy and Graves' hyperthyroidism. Amplification from RNA transcripts yielded the TCR beta CDR3 regions. In the first round, RT-PCR was carried out with HTBI primers, and a multiplex PCR formed the second round. From the multiplex PCR reads, TCRdb called clonotypes with MiXCR, one entry per CDR3 protein. The sample has about 550,000 distinct CDR3 sequences; less than 40% are singletons. The sequenced sample was peripheral blood or thyroid tissue (not recorded which). These receptors originate from an adult man with Graves' hyperthyroidism.

This clonotype was detected ten times or more. The chain uses TRBV19 and TRBJ2-5; weak D call: TRBD1 (6 bases). Trimming left V 3 bases short and J 2 bases short, with 16 bases between. Germline CDR1 reads LNHDA; CDR2 reads SQIVND (reference sequence). CDR3 length: 16 residues. CDR3 DNA: TGTGCCAGTAGTATCGATGGTTACAGGGCTCAAGAGACCCAGTACTTC. It is translated as CASSIDGYRAQETQYF.

Concerning this clonotype itself: Since a much larger clone is just one base distant, this may be a read error. The chain couples TRBV7-8 to TRBJ2-5; D call uncertain. CDR1 and CDR2 (germline): SGHVS, FQNEAQ. Trimming removed 6 bases from V and 9 bases from J, with 14 bases in between. This CDR3 region has 12 residues. The CDR3 bases are TGTGCCAGCAGTTACGCGACCCCGTCCCAGTACTTC. It is translated as CASSYATPSQYF.

This rearrangement joins TRBV6-5 to TRBJ2-2, with D possibly matching TRBD1 (7 bases). The CDR3 is 16 amino acids. CDR1 is MNHEY and CDR2 is SVGAGI in the germline V gene. Trimming left V 5 bases short and J 2 bases short, with 15 bases between. The DNA for the CDR3 is TGTGCCAGCAGTGAACGGCGGGACAGCAACACCGGGGAGCTGTTTTTT. This translates into CASSERRDSNTGELFF.

The chain carries TRBV12-5 and TRBJ1-2; TRBD1 agrees at 7 bases. The CDR3 extends over 18 amino acids. Germline loops: CDR1 LGHNT, CDR2 FRNRAP. The V and J ends lost 4 bases and 0 bases, in that order; junction bases with no gene match: 14. The CDR3 loop reads CASGSGRPGQVANYGYTF. CDR3 nucleotides: TGTGCTAGTGGTTCGGGCAGACCCGGACAGGTTGCTAACTATGGCTACACCTTC.

The V call is TRBV2, the J call TRBJ2-7; D perhaps matches TRBD1 (6 bases). The DNA end is a closer match to TRBJ2-1, so the J assignment may be wrong. The CDR3 length is 16 residues. Germline V gives CDR1 SNHLY, CDR2 FYNNEI. CDR3 DNA sequence: TGTGCCAGCAGCCAACACGGGACAAAGACCTACAATGAGCAGTTCTTC. Protein: CASSQHGTKTYNEQFF.

In its sample, this clonotype was seen many times. This chain connects TRBV29-1 to TRBJ2-7; no definite D call. CDR1 is SQVTM, CDR2 ANQGSEA, per germline. CDR3 length: 15 amino acids. The V gene lost 6 bases and the J gene lost 0 bases, with 18 bases spanning the gap. The CDR3 sequence: CSVVTDTISSYEQYF. The CDR3 nucleotides are TGCAGCGTAGTGACTGACACTATTTCCTCCTACGAGCAGTACTTC.

This clonotype was counted ten times or more. The chain links TRBV10-3 to TRBJ1-1; no clear D. The length of the CDR3 is 13 residues. Trimming took 4 bases from V and 1 from J, leaving 7 bases between them. Germline CDR1 ENHRY, CDR2 SYGVKD. CDR3 nucleotides: TGTGCCATCAGTGGCTTTTCGAACACTGAAGCTTTCTTT. This gives the protein CAISGFSNTEAFF.

This clonotype was counted many times. The chain carries TRBV9 and TRBJ1-1, with 12 positions matching TRBD1. The V gene's germline CDR1 is SGDLS and CDR2 YYNGEE. This CDR3 contains 17 residues. V lost 3 bases and J lost 0; bases outside the gene matches: 6. CDR3 sequence (DNA): TGTGCCAGCAGCGCGGCCGGGACAGGGGGCTTGAACACTGAAGCTTTCTTT. Translated, it gives CASSAAGTGGLNTEAFF.

Regarding this clonotype: Mismatch with germline at one junction end may stem from a read error. The chain couples TRBV29-1 to TRBJ2-7; 9 bases align to TRBD1. The length of the CDR3 is 14 residues. Per the germline V gene, CDR1 is SQVTM and CDR2 is ANQGSEA. Written as DNA, the CDR3 is TGTGCCAGCAGCCCAACAGGGGGCTGGAGCGAGCAGTACTTC. This translates into CASSPTGGWSEQYF.

Comments on this clonotype: One end of the junction fails to match germline, which may point to a read error. Here the CDR3 reads CASSQARPAGNIIYF. The DNA for the CDR3 is TGCGCCAGCAGCCAAGCTCGCCCTGCGGGAAACATCATATATTTT. The rearrangement links TRBV4-1 to TRBJ1-3; no reliable D call. Germline CDR1 MGHRA, CDR2 YSYEKL. This CDR3 is built from 15 residues.

A few counts support this clonotype. V usage is TRBV5-4 and J usage is TRBJ1-1; D unclear. Germline lookup yields CDR1 SGHNT and CDR2 YYREEE (reference sequence). This CDR3 has 14 residues. Trimming left V 2 bases short and J 1 base short, with 9 bases between. The CDR3 protein is CASSLMPANTEAFF. In nucleotides, the CDR3 is TGTGCCAGCAGCTTAATGCCCGCGAACACTGAAGCTTTCTTT.

This clonotype has a count of ten or more. V usage is TRBV7-9 and J usage is TRBJ1-6; no firm D call. This CDR3 has 12 amino acids. Germline CDR1 reads SEHNR; CDR2 reads FQNEAQ (reference sequence). Deletions cut 3 bases from V and 13 bases from J, with 10 bases between. In nucleotides, the CDR3 is TGTGCCAGCAGCTTCGACGTGGGCCCCCTCCACTTT. Translating it yields CASSFDVGPLHF.

In its sample, this clonotype was seen many times. The DNA of the CDR3 is TGTGCCAGCAGCTCCCAAATGGGGGGGAGCTCCTACGAGCAGTACTTC. It specifies CASSSQMGGSSYEQYF. V is TRBV5-5 and J is TRBJ2-7; TRBD2 matches 7 bases. Losses at the gene ends were 3 bases for V and 0 bases for J; bases not matched to a gene: 9. The CDR3 is 16 amino acids. Germline CDR1 SGHKS, CDR2 YYEKEE (reference sequence).

V is TRBV5-1 and J is TRBJ2-2; perhaps TRBD1 as D (7 bases). V shed 4 bases and J shed 2 bases, with 12 bases lying between them. Germline V gene lookup returns CDR1 SGHRS and CDR2 YFSETQ. CDR3 length: 15 residues. CDR3 nucleotide sequence: TGCGCCAGCAGCGCGGGACAGCTAAACACCGGGGAGCTGTTTTTT. This sequence encodes CASSAGQLNTGELFF.

The chain recombines TRBV7-3 with TRBJ2-7, with D perhaps TRBD1 (6 bases). The J call may be wrong; the DNA end is better matched by TRBJ2-1. This CDR3 is built from 15 residues. The germline CDR1 and CDR2 sequences are SGHTA and FQGTGA. The CDR3 nucleotides are TGTGCCAGCAGCCAGACAGGTGACTCCTACAATGAGCAGTTCTTC. This translates into CASSQTGDSYNEQFF.

This clonotype was picked up many times. The chain is built from TRBV2 and TRBJ1-2; 7 bases are shared with TRBD1. The CDR3 spans 15 residues. From germline, CDR1 is SNHLY and CDR2 FYNNEI. J lost 0 bases, V lost 4 bases, and 5 bases had no gene match. This CDR3 reads CASSVGTVTNYGYTF. The CDR3 coding sequence is TGTGCCAGCAGTGTCGGGACAGTTACTAACTATGGCTACACCTTC. Full variable domain (missing parts from reference TRBV2 and TRBJ1-2): EPEVTQTPSHQVTQMGQEVILRCVPISNHLYFYWYRQILGQKVEFLVSFYNNEISEKSEIFDDQFSVERPDGSNFTLKIRSTKLEDSAMYFCASSVGTVTNYGYTFGSGTRLTVV.

The table lists this clonotype with a few counts. The V call is TRBV29-1, the J call TRBJ2-2; 10 nucleotides match TRBD1. The ends lost 6 bases at V and 7 bases at J; junction bases unmatched: 2. CDR3 length equals 12 residues. Germline loops: CDR1 SQVTM, CDR2 ANQGSEA. The CDR3 loop reads CSVDRGRGELFF. The DNA for the CDR3 is TGCAGCGTAGACAGGGGGCGCGGGGAGCTGTTTTTT.

The CDR3 DNA reads TGTGCCACCAGCAGGCGACAGGGGGGACCAGAGACCCAGTACTTC. Protein: CATSRRQGGPETQYF. The J gene is TRBJ2-5, the V gene TRBV15; 9 bases are shared with TRBD1. This CDR3 comprises 15 residues. Germline V CDR1 and CDR2: LNHNV, YYDKDF (reference sequence). Trimming took 3 bases from V and 4 from J; bases not matched to a gene: 6. The full variable domain, in which reference TRBV15 and TRBJ2-5 provide the parts outside the CDR3, is DAMVIQNPRYQVTQFGKPVTLSCSQTLNHNVMYWYQQKSSQAPKLLFHYYDKDFNNEADTPDNFQSRRPNTSFCFLDIRSPGLGDTAMYLCATSRRQGGPETQYFGPGTRLLVL.

This clonotype was detected ten times or more. The chain is built from TRBV29-1 and TRBJ2-3, with 7 nucleotides matching TRBD2. Germline trimming cut 3 bases from V and 6 bases from J; bases unmatched to any gene: 3. Germline V gene lookup returns CDR1 SQVTM and CDR2 ANQGSEA. The CDR3 runs 12 residues. In DNA, the CDR3 is TGCAGCGTTGAGCTAGCGGCTGATACGCAGTATTTT. It yields the protein CSVELAADTQYF.

Worth noting for this clonotype: The CDR3 ends on some other residue instead of the conserved phenylalanine or tryptophan, so this is likely a read error. It is unclear where the CDR3 begins or ends on the DNA, so no DNA is shown, and the CDR3 is as TCRdb lists it. This chain connects TRBV11-2 to TRBJ1-2; the table's D gene call, TRBD1, was not cross checked with the DNA. The germline CDR1 and CDR2 sequences are SGHAT and FQNNGV. The CDR3 region is 8 residues in length, termini included. The CDR3 region is CASSRAGQ.

This clonotype was counted between two and nine times. The chain links TRBV10-3 to TRBJ2-7; the match to TRBD2 covers 14 bases. The J call may not be correct, given that the DNA end is closer to TRBJ2-1. CDR1 ENHRY and CDR2 SYGVKD come from the germline V gene. This CDR3 has 15 amino acids. This CDR3 reads CAISEPGLAGDEQFF. In nucleotides, the CDR3 is TGTGCCATCAGTGAGCCGGGACTAGCGGGAGATGAGCAGTTCTTC.